The next 32 T cell receptor beta chains were all read from a single sample in a study of PD-L1 blockade in urothelial cancer. Libraries were prepared by immunoSEQ multiplex PCR; TCRdb keeps only in-frame clonotypes and omits some of them. Of tens of thousands of clones in the sample, around 84% are singletons; the top ten hold 4% to 5%. This sample comprised PBMCs, obtained around atezolizumab (anti-PD-L1) treatment. These receptor sequences come from a man in his 70s with urothelial cancer.

The table lists this clone with a few counts. V usage is TRBV11-2 and J usage is TRBJ2-7; D is unresolved. Germline V lookup: CDR1 SGHAT, CDR2 FQNNGV. Trimming shortened V by 3 bases and J by 2 bases, and 11 bases separated the two germline ends. The CDR3 totals 14 residues. As DNA, the CDR3 is TGTGCCAGCAGCTTTGTCCAGGCCACCTACGAGCAGTACTTC. Translated, it gives CASSFVQATYEQYF.

The rearrangement joins TRBV2 to TRBJ2-7; TRBD2 matches 9 bases. The germline V gene encodes CDR1 SNHLY and CDR2 FYNNEI. The trim removed 6 bases at V and 5 bases at J, leaving 14 bases unmatched. CDR3 size: 16 residues. CDR3 protein: CASSEGVAGEFHEQYF. CDR3 coding DNA: TGTGCCAGCAGCGAGGGCGTAGCGGGAGAGTTTCACGAGCAGTACTTC.

Only a few counts were recorded for this clone. The chain couples TRBV6-6 to TRBJ1-2; D might be TRBD1 (5 bases). Germline V CDR1 and CDR2: MNHNY, SVGAGI (reference sequence). The CDR3 totals 15 residues. Trimming took 6 bases from V and 4 from J, leaving 18 bases between them. CDR3 DNA: TGTGCCAGCAGAACGTCCCGACAGAAAGGCTATGGCTACACCTTC. Protein product: CASRTSRQKGYGYTF.

This clone has a handful of counts. The rearrangement uses TRBV5-5 and TRBJ2-3; D remains ambiguous. The ends were cut back, 6 bases at V and 7 bases at J, with 15 bases in the middle. Germline values: CDR1 SGHKS, CDR2 YYEKEE (reference sequence). This CDR3 contains 13 residues. The CDR3 bases are TGTGCCAGCACCACTGGTCCCGGTTATACGCAGTATTTT. It translates to CASTTGPGYTQYF. Full variable domain (outside the CDR3, taken from reference TRBV5-5 and TRBJ2-3): DAGVTQSPTHLIKTRGQQVTLRCSPISGHKSVSWYQQVLGQGPQFIFQYYEKEERGRGNFPDRFSARQFPNYSSELNVNALLLGDSALYLCASTTGPGYTQYFGPGTRLTVL.

This clone has only one observation. The V call is TRBV5-1, the J call TRBJ2-7; TRBD1 aligns across 12 bases. V lost 3 bases to trimming and J lost 6 bases; unmatched junction nucleotides: 10. Per germline, CDR1 SGHRS and CDR2 YFSETQ. The CDR3 contains 16 residues. CDR3 amino acids: CASSSGAGQGAIEQYF. The CDR3 region has the DNA TGCGCCAGCAGCTCGGGGGCGGGACAGGGGGCTATCGAGCAGTACTTC.

The chain recombines TRBV30 with TRBJ2-1; TRBD1 is a possible D gene (6 bases). The CDR3 sequence is 13 residues long. V lost 2 bases and J lost 6, with 11 bases in between. Per the germline V gene, CDR1 is GTSNPN and CDR2 is SVGIG (reference sequence). The CDR3 sequence is CAWSWGPRNEQFF. CDR3 DNA: TGTGCCTGGAGTTGGGGGCCCCGCAATGAGCAGTTCTTC.

The V gene is TRBV5-1, the J gene TRBJ2-2; TRBD2 is a possible D gene (5 bases). Trimming removed 0 bases from V and 5 bases from J, with 8 bases in between. Germline values: CDR1 SGHRS, CDR2 YFSETQ. The CDR3 extends over 14 amino acids. CDR3 region: CASSLASGTGELFF. The CDR3 bases are TGCGCCAGCAGCTTGGCCTCGGGGACCGGGGAGCTGTTTTTT.

The chain joins TRBV10-3 to TRBJ1-2, with 9 bases aligning to TRBD1. The CDR3 sequence is 13 residues long. V lost 6 bases to trimming and J lost 10 bases; unmatched junction nucleotides: 9. Germline V gives CDR1 ENHRY, CDR2 SYGVKD. CDR3: CAIRGDREVDYTF. Written as DNA, the CDR3 is TGTGCCATCAGGGGGGACAGGGAAGTAGACTACACCTTC.

The sample holds one count of this clone. The chain joins TRBV2 to TRBJ2-6; TRBD1 aligns across 8 bases. The ends lost 6 bases at V and 1 base at J; junction bases unmatched: 8. The CDR3 runs to 17 residues. The germline gives CDR1 SNHLY, CDR2 FYNNEI. CDR3 residues: CASRLGQGFSGANVLTF. CDR3 nucleotides: TGTGCCAGCAGGCTTGGACAGGGTTTTTCTGGGGCCAACGTCCTGACTTTC.

J is TRBJ2-1 and V is TRBV28; 9 bases fit TRBD1. V shed 6 bases and J 5 bases; nucleotides not matched to a gene: 8. The CDR3 length is 15 residues. From germline, CDR1 is MDHEN and CDR2 SYDVKM. This CDR3 reads CASSIRGQGNNEQFF. For the CDR3, the DNA is TGTGCCAGCAGCATACGGGGACAGGGAAACAATGAGCAGTTCTTC.

The gene calls are TRBV7-2 and TRBJ2-4; the D gene is possibly TRBD2 (5 bases). The CDR3 is made up of 14 amino acids. Per the germline V gene, CDR1 is SGHTA and CDR2 is FQGNSA. The V gene lost 5 bases and the J gene lost 0 bases, with 8 bases spanning the gap. CDR3 loop: CASSMTIAKNIQYF. The DNA for the CDR3 is TGTGCCAGCAGCATGACTATAGCCAAAAACATTCAGTACTTC.

The V gene is TRBV5-1, the J gene TRBJ2-7; D is undetermined. Trimming cost V 2 bases and J 0 bases, with 9 bases left between them. CDR3 size: 14 residues. CDR1 and CDR2 from the germline V gene are SGHRS and YFSETQ. CDR3 nucleotide sequence: TGCGCCAGCAGCTTAGGATCGGGCTCCTACGAGCAGTACTTC. The encoded protein is CASSLGSGSYEQYF.

The chain combines TRBV9 with TRBJ2-3, with 10 bases fitting TRBD2. The V gene's germline CDR1 is SGDLS and CDR2 YYNGEE. V dropped 4 bases and J dropped 3; count of bases not matched to a gene: 5. The CDR3 covers 15 residues. CDR3 DNA: TGTGCCAGCAGCCCCCTGACTAGCGGGACAGATACGCAGTATTTT. Its translation: CASSPLTSGTDTQYF.

This clone was seen a handful of times. This rearrangement joins TRBV11-2 to TRBJ1-5; D not certain. The germline gives CDR1 SGHAT, CDR2 FQNNGV. V shed 1 base and J shed 7 bases, with 11 bases lying between them. The CDR3 is 14 amino acids. This chain's CDR3 is CASSLAGENQPQHF. The CDR3 bases are TGTGCCAGCAGCTTAGCCGGGGAAAACCAGCCCCAGCATTTT. Variable domain in full (rest from reference TRBV11-2 and TRBJ1-5): EAGVAQSPRYKIIEKRQSVAFWCNPISGHATLYWYQQILGQGPKLLIQFQNNGVVDDSQLPKDRFSAERLKGVDSTLKIQPAKLEDSAVYLCASSLAGENQPQHFGDGTRLSIL.

A note on this clone: Sequence at one end of the junction differs from germline and may be a read error. The chain joins TRBV19 to TRBJ2-5; 11 nucleotides align to TRBD2. Germline-derived CDR1 and CDR2 are LNHDA and SQIVND (reference sequence). This CDR3 region has 18 residues. CDR3 DNA sequence: TGTGCCAGCAGTATAGCGCCACTAGCGGGAGTTGGTGTGGAGACCCAGTACTTC. Translation: CASSIAPLAGVGVETQYF.

This sequence joins TRBV29-1 and TRBJ1-2, with D tentatively TRBD1 (6 bases). CDR1 is SQVTM and CDR2 is ANQGSEA in the germline V gene. The V gene lost 5 bases and the J gene lost 6 bases, with 25 bases spanning the gap. The CDR3 runs to 16 residues. Here the CDR3 DNA reads TGCAGCGTTAGCCTCCCGCAACAGGGAAGTACAAATGGCTACACCTTC. Encoded protein: CSVSLPQQGSTNGYTF.

This sequence joins TRBV4-2 and TRBJ1-5; 7 positions match TRBD1. Germline trimming cut 0 bases from V and 6 bases from J; bases unmatched to any gene: 5. This CDR3 comprises 15 residues. Germline V gene lookup returns CDR1 LGHNA and CDR2 YNFKEQ. The CDR3 sequence is CASSQETGKRQPQHF. DNA for the CDR3: TGTGCCAGCAGCCAAGAGACAGGGAAGCGTCAGCCCCAGCATTTT.

About this clone itself: The sample carries other DNA sequences with the same CDR3. V gene TRBV27 combines with J gene TRBJ2-1, with 9 bases identical to TRBD1. The CDR3 length is 15 residues. Looked up from germline, CDR1 is MNHEY and CDR2 is SMNVEV (reference sequence). With V trimmed by 6 bases and J by 1 base, 4 bases remained unmatched. CDR3 bases: TGTGCCAGCAGGTCCGGGACAGGGTCCTACAATGAGCAGTTCTTC. Residues: CASRSGTGSYNEQFF.

The CDR3 spells CASSGEADTQYF. Written as DNA, the CDR3 is TGCGCCAGCAGCGGAGAGGCAGATACGCAGTATTTT. The rearrangement joins TRBV5-1 to TRBJ2-3, with unresolved D. The CDR3 has 12 amino acids. V lost 4 bases and J 4 bases, leaving 7 bases between the germline ends. CDR1 and CDR2 from the germline V gene are SGHRS and YFSETQ.

The gene calls are TRBV28 and TRBJ1-5, with TRBD1 matching over 10 bases. The V segment lost 2 bases and the J segment 7 bases; nucleotides outside the gene matches: 5. CDR1 is MDHEN, CDR2 SYDVKM, per germline. The CDR3 has 15 amino acids. The CDR3 spells CASSLGTGVNQPQHF. DNA of the CDR3: TGTGCCAGCAGTTTAGGGACAGGGGTCAACCAGCCCCAGCATTTT.

The sample holds a few counts of this clone. The chain recombines TRBV4-2 with TRBJ1-1, with a possible D match to TRBD1 (6 bases). The V end lost 3 bases, the J end lost 1 base, and 15 bases lay between the germline ends. CDR1 and CDR2 from the germline V gene are LGHNA and YNFKEQ. The CDR3 totals 16 residues. In DNA form, the CDR3 reads TGTGCCAGCAGCCAGGACACAGGGCCCGCGAACACTGAAGCTTTCTTT. As protein: CASSQDTGPANTEAFF.

This clone was observed a handful of times. The rearrangement joins TRBV2 to TRBJ1-1; D may be TRBD1 (5 bases). This CDR3 has 16 residues. The germline gives CDR1 SNHLY, CDR2 FYNNEI. Trimming removed 6 bases from V and 0 bases from J, with 17 bases in between. CDR3 amino acids: CASRDHPWGLNTEAFF. The CDR3 DNA reads as TGTGCCAGCAGGGACCATCCCTGGGGCCTGAACACTGAAGCTTTCTTT. Variable domain in full (rest from reference TRBV2 and TRBJ1-1): EPEVTQTPSHQVTQMGQEVILRCVPISNHLYFYWYRQILGQKVEFLVSFYNNEISEKSEIFDDQFSVERPDGSNFTLKIRSTKLEDSAMYFCASRDHPWGLNTEAFFGQGTRLTVV.

The gene calls are TRBV5-1 and TRBJ1-1; D is perhaps TRBD1 (6 bases). Germline V CDR1 and CDR2: SGHRS, YFSETQ. Trimming cost V 0 bases and J 2 bases, with 14 bases left between them. CDR3 length equals 16 residues. The CDR3 nucleotides are TGCGCCAGCAGCTTGGGGACGGGACACTTCAACACTGAAGCTTTCTTT. Protein sequence: CASSLGTGHFNTEAFF.

This clone appeared a single time. The chain couples TRBV5-4 to TRBJ2-3; 7 nucleotides line up with TRBD2. The CDR3 contains 17 residues. V lost 1 base to trimming and J lost 3 bases; unmatched junction nucleotides: 11. Germline CDR1 and CDR2: SGHNT and YYREEE (reference sequence). Written as DNA, the CDR3 is TGTGCCAGCAGCTTGTTTCCGGGACTACTGAATACAGATACGCAGTATTTT. It codes for CASSLFPGLLNTDTQYF.

J is TRBJ2-1 and V is TRBV5-1, with D possibly being TRBD1 (6 bases). The CDR3 is 11 amino acids. Looked up from germline, CDR1 is SGHRS and CDR2 is YFSETQ. Trimming took off 9 bases at V and 6 bases at J, with 10 bases between the two ends. CDR3 nucleotide sequence: TGCGCCACCCAGGGGTTCAATGAGCAGTTCTTC. Translating it yields CATQGFNEQFF.

The genes are TRBV7-9 and TRBJ2-7; 7 bases fit TRBD2. This CDR3 spans 14 amino acids. Losses at the gene ends were 6 bases for V and 3 bases for J; bases not matched to a gene: 8. Germline V gene lookup returns CDR1 SEHNR and CDR2 FQNEAQ (reference sequence). CDR3 protein: CASRPFGGGYEQYF. CDR3 in DNA: TGTGCCAGCAGACCCTTCGGCGGGGGCTACGAGCAGTACTTC.

V usage is TRBV19 and J usage is TRBJ2-7, with 7 nucleotides matching TRBD1. J lost 0 bases, V lost 5 bases, and 4 bases had no gene match. Germline assignment: CDR1 LNHDA and CDR2 SQIVND (reference sequence). This CDR3 contains 14 residues. This CDR3 is CASSWGQNSYEQYF. The CDR3 DNA reads TGTGCCAGTAGTTGGGGACAGAACTCCTACGAGCAGTACTTC. Variable domain in full (rest from reference TRBV19 and TRBJ2-7): DGGITQSPKYLFRKEGQNVTLSCEQNLNHDAMYWYRQDPGQGLRLIYYSQIVNDFQKGDIAEGYSVSREKKESFPLTVTSAQKNPTAFYLCASSWGQNSYEQYFGPGTRLTVT.

This chain connects TRBV7-3 to TRBJ2-3, with TRBD2 matching 15 bases. This CDR3 is built from 18 residues. Trimming removed 5 bases from V and 1 base from J; junction bases left unmatched: 7. Germline CDR1 is SGHTA and CDR2 is FQGTGA. This chain's CDR3 is CASSQRGTSGRRTDTQYF. The CDR3 region has the DNA TGTGCCAGCAGCCAACGAGGGACTAGCGGGAGGCGCACAGATACGCAGTATTTT.

This chain joins TRBV19 and TRBJ1-1, with 12 bases identical to TRBD1. CDR1 is LNHDA and CDR2 is SQIVND in the germline V gene (reference sequence). The CDR3 has 17 residues. V lost 6 bases to trimming and J lost 7 bases; unmatched junction nucleotides: 15. This CDR3 is CASSLRTGTGGNYEAFF. The CDR3 region has the DNA TGTGCCAGTAGCCTCAGAACCGGGACAGGGGGCAACTATGAAGCTTTCTTT.

This clone has more than one count but fewer than ten. The rearrangement joins TRBV4-2 to TRBJ2-4, with 7 bases that match TRBD2. The CDR3 loop spans 13 amino acids. The V gene end was trimmed by 3 bases and the J gene end by 8 bases; junction bases not matched to a gene: 4. The germline gives CDR1 LGHNA, CDR2 YNFKEQ. The CDR3 spells CASSHSGMYIQYF. In nucleotides, the CDR3 is TGTGCCAGCAGCCACAGCGGGATGTACATTCAGTACTTC.

The V gene is TRBV5-1, the J gene TRBJ1-4; D uncertain. Between the trimmed V and J ends, which lost 0 bases and 0 bases, there was a span of 9 bases. This CDR3 has 16 amino acids. Per the germline V gene, CDR1 is SGHRS and CDR2 is YFSETQ. In nucleotides, the CDR3 is TGCGCCAGCAGCTTGGGAGTCAGCGCAACTAATGAAAAACTGTTTTTT. As protein: CASSLGVSATNEKLFF. Full variable domain (remainder filled in from reference TRBV5-1 and TRBJ1-4): KAGVTQTPRYLIKTRGQQVTLSCSPISGHRSVSWYQQTPGQGLQFLFEYFSETQRNKGNFPGRFSGRQFSNSRSEMNVSTLELGDSALYLCASSLGVSATNEKLFFGSGTQLSVL.

The V and J genes are TRBV6-1 and TRBJ2-7; 10 bases are shared with TRBD1. Per germline, CDR1 MNHNS and CDR2 SASEGT. The CDR3 is made up of 15 amino acids. Unmatched junction bases numbered 10, after V lost 7 bases and J lost 4 bases. The CDR3 DNA reads TGTGCCAGCAACGCCGGGACAGGGGCGTCTTACGAGCAGTACTTC. Its translation: CASNAGTGASYEQYF.